This entry is about one T cell receptor (beta chain). Its cognate antigen has yet to be identified. Nothing much larger sits one base from this clone, and base qualities are not available. Sequences SGHTA (CDR1) and FQGNSA (CDR2) are obtained from the germline V gene. From cysteine to phenylalanine, the CDR3 is 16 amino acids long. The DNA shown is the 48-base CDR3, in frame from base 1. The germline ends are 14 bases apart after V is trimmed by 1 base and J by 1 base. The source of the sample is a study of graft-versus-host responses after intestinal transplantation (dated by TCRdb to about 2021). Some background on the complete study: Multivisceral, liver-intestinal, or isolated intestinal transplants were received by the recipients. Samples from a few later patients were sequenced in-house on an Illumina MiSeq with MiXCR processing rather than by the commercial service. Anti-thymocyte globulin induction was given to all recipients, followed by maintenance tacrolimus and steroids for roughly 3 years. A peak of at least 4% donor T cells among recipient peripheral blood mononuclear cells was the definition used for donor T cell macrochimerism. The cohort enrolled about two dozen intestinal transplant recipients including one retransplant, and a few patients lacking pretransplant specimens were excluded. Graft-versus-host and host-versus-graft alloreactive T cell clones were tracked in the graft, circulation and bone marrow after intestinal transplantation using bulk TCR-beta CDR3 sequencing. To identify alloreactive clones, pre-transplant mixed lymphocyte reaction products were sequenced and compared with unstimulated pre-transplant donor and recipient T cells. Results and caveats for the whole study, not just this receptor: The relatively low number and heterogeneity of intestinal transplant patients limited the conclusions. Early after transplant, peak levels of circulating GvH clones were found to be associated with declines in HvG clones. Patients with donor T cell macrochimerism had high GvH to HvG T cell clonal ratios in their allografts. GvH clones turned up in recipient bone marrow, with some appearing earlier in ileal mucosa or blood, a pattern consistent with an intestinal mucosal origin.

To prepare the library, the immunoSEQ multiplex PCR assay was applied. For most patients, genomic DNA was isolated with the Qiagen DNeasy Blood and Tissue Kit and shipped frozen to Adaptive Biotechnologies for TCR sequencing. Adaptive Biotechnologies carried out high-throughput TCR-beta CDR3 sequencing of genomic DNA for most patients. The study's processing was this. Adaptive's ImmunoSEQ software supplied the TCR sequencing data for 18 patients, while MiXCR and VDJtools were used to process a few other patients. To correct CD4 versus CD8 sorting errors, any sequence found in both subsets at a frequency ratio below 5:1 was removed. CDR3 nucleotide sequences shared between donor and recipient were removed because their origin could not be assigned. To be classed as alloreactive, a clone needed at least 2-fold expansion over unstimulated cells and a minimum CFSE-low frequency of 0.002% (template counts) or 0.001% (read counts). Clones detected in sequenced pre-transplant spleen, lymph node, or MLR CFSE-low populations of the donor or recipient were defined as mappable. Cumulative frequency of alloreactive clones was calculated as a percentage of all sequences weighted by copy number. TCRdb retrieved this table from immuneACCESS and kept in-frame rearrangements only. Not all clones are present; in checked studies, unresolved V genes account for under half, and no reason is known for the remainder. D and trimming come from the DNA, and the V and J calls and clone size come from that table. The sample table shows around 110,000 clones, and roughly 92% are seen once. The top ten hold approximately 0.22% of the sample.

According to the study, the label for this sample's time point signals: cells obtained before transplantation from donor or recipient. CD3+CD4+ and CD3+CD8+ populations were FACS-sorted from unstimulated pre-transplant donor and recipient cells taken from spleen or lymph nodes. This clonotype was obtained from a human donor who was the organ donor for an intestinal transplant. Here the sequenced sample was unstimulated CD4+ T cells sorted from spleen or lymph node cells, taken before transplant. The rearranged chain carries TRBV7-2 and TRBJ2-7; a confident D gene designation cannot be given. This receptor has the CDR3 CASSLGPGSKSYEQYF. DNA sequence: TGTGCCAGCAGCTTAGGTCCTGGTAGTAAGTCCTACGAGCAGTACTTC.